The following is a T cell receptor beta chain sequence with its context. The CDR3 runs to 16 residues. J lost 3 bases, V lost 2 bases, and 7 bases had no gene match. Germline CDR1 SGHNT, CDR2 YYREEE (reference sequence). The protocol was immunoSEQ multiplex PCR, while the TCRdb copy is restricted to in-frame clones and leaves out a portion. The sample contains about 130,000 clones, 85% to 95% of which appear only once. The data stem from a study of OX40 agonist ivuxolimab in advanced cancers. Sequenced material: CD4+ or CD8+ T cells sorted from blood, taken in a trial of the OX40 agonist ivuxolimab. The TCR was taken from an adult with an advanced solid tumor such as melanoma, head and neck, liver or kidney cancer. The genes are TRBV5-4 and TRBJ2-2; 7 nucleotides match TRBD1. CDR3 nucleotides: TGTGCCAGCAGCTTATACAGGGGCGCGGACACCGGGGAGCTGTTTTTT. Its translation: CASSLYRGADTGELFF.